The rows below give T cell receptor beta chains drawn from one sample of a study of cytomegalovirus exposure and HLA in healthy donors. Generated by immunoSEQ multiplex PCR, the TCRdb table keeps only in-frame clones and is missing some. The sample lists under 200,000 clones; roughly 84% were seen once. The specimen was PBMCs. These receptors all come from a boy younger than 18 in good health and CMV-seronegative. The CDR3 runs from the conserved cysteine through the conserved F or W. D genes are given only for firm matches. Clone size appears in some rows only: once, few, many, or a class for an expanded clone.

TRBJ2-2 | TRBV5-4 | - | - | CASSLGPGGAGELFF | TGTGCCAGCAGCTTGGGTCCTGGCGGGGCCGGGGAGCTGTTTTTT
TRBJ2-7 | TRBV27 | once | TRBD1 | CASSSDRGSYEQYF | TGTGCCAGCAGTTCGGACAGGGGTTCCTACGAGCAGTACTTC
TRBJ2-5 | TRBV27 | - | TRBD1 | CASSRWTGPQETQYF | TGTGCCAGCAGTCGATGGACAGGCCCACAAGAGACCCAGTACTTC
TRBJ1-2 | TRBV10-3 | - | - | CAISDDTYGYTF | TGTGCCATCAGCGACGACACCTATGGCTACACCTTC
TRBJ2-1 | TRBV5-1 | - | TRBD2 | CASSLAGGHEQFF | TGCGCCAGCAGCTTGGCGGGAGGCCATGAGCAGTTCTTC
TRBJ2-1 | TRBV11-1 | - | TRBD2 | CASSEGTNYNEQFF | TGTGCCAGCAGCGAAGGGACTAACTACAATGAGCAGTTCTTC
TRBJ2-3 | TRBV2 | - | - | CASTVNPGYGADTQYF | TGTGCCAGCACCGTGAACCCGGGGTACGGCGCAGATACGCAGTATTTT
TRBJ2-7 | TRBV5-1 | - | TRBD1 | CASSPGQGSGEQYF | TGCGCCAGCAGCCCGGGACAGGGAAGCGGCGAGCAGTACTTC
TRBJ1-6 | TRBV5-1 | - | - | CASSFEQLPSYNSPLHF | TGCGCCAGCAGCTTTGAACAGTTACCCTCCTATAATTCACCCCTCCACTTT
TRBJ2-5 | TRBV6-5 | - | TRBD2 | CASSYSAGGAEKTQYF | TGTGCCAGCAGTTACTCAGCGGGGGGGGCGGAGAAGACCCAGTACTTC
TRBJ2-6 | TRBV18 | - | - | CASSRYSGANVLTF | TGTGCCAGCTCTAGATACTCTGGGGCCAACGTCCTGACTTTC
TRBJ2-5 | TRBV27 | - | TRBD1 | CASRGQHQETQYF | TGTGCCAGCAGGGGACAGCACCAAGAGACCCAGTACTTC
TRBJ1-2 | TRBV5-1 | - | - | CASSLGGVSGYTF | TGCGCCAGCAGCTTGGGGGGGGTCTCTGGCTACACCTTC
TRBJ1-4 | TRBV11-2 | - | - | CASSLGGRKEKLFF | TGTGCCAGCAGCTTGGGGGGGAGAAAGGAAAAACTGTTTTTT
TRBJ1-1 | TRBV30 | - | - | CAWRGGWRRGTEAFF | TGTGCCTGGAGGGGGGGATGGAGGCGAGGAACTGAAGCTTTCTTT
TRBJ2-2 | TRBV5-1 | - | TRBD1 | CASSSGQGSFRELFF | TGCGCCAGCAGCTCGGGACAGGGTTCTTTCCGGGAGCTGTTTTTT
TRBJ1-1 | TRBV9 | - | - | CASSAWGGENTEAFF | TGTGCCAGCAGCGCGTGGGGGGGAGAGAACACTGAAGCTTTCTTT
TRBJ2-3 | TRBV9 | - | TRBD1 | CASSVGPKGTGGTDTQYF | TGTGCCAGCAGCGTAGGTCCAAAGGGGACAGGCGGCACAGATACGCAGTATTTT
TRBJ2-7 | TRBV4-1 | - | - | CASSHPSAGLGIHEQYF | TGCGCCAGCAGCCACCCTTCTGCAGGGTTGGGGATCCACGAGCAGTACTTC
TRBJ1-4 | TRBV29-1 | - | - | CSVLVASNEKLFF | TGCAGCGTGTTGGTAGCATCTAATGAAAAACTGTTTTTT
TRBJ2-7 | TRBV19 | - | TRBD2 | CASSGWLAGKGAYEQYF | TGTGCCAGTAGCGGCTGGCTAGCGGGAAAAGGGGCCTACGAGCAGTACTTC
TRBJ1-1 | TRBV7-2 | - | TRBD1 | CASSFLVLDRGDTEAFF | TGTGCCAGCAGCTTCCTTGTCTTGGACAGGGGGGACACTGAAGCTTTCTTT
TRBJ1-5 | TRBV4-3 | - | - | CASSQVVRGGQPQHF | TGCGCCAGCAGCCAAGTCGTCCGGGGGGGGCAGCCCCAGCATTTT
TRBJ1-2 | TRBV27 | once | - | CASSLSRGMGANYGYTF | TGTGCCAGCAGTTTATCTCGGGGGATGGGAGCTAACTATGGCTACACCTTC
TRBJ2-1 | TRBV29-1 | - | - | CSVDRAGAKSSYNEQFF | TGCAGCGTTGATAGGGCGGGGGCGAAGAGCTCCTACAATGAGCAGTTCTTC
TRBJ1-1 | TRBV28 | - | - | CASSQWEGAAFF | TGTGCCAGCAGCCAATGGGAGGGAGCAGCTTTCTTT
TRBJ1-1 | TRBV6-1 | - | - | CASSPVRNTEAFF | TGTGCCAGCAGTCCGGTGCGGAACACTGAAGCTTTCTTT
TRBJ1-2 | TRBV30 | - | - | CAWSPTGNYGYTF | TGTGCCTGGAGTCCAACAGGAAACTATGGCTACACCTTC
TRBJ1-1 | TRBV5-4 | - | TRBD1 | CASSPSGTGADTEAFF | TGTGCCAGCAGCCCTTCCGGGACAGGGGCCGACACTGAAGCTTTCTTT
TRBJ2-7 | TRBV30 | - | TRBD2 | CASRGTSGRARYEQYF | TGTGCCTCGAGAGGGACTAGCGGGAGGGCCCGGTACGAGCAGTACTTC
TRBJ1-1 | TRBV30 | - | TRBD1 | CARRESGGGTEAFF | TGTGCCCGGAGAGAATCAGGGGGAGGCACTGAAGCTTTCTTT
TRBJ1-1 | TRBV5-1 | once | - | CASSSRGTEAFF | TGCGCCAGCAGTTCTAGGGGGACTGAAGCTTTCTTT
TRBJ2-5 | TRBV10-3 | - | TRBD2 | CAIRDAAGGWVETQYF | TGTGCCATCCGGGATGCAGCGGGGGGGTGGGTTGAGACCCAGTACTTC
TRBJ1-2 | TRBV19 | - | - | CASSIEVSGYGYTF | TGTGCCAGTAGTATTGAGGTGAGCGGCTATGGCTACACCTTC
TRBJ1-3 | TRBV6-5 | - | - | CASRTSGNSGNTIYF | TGTGCCAGCAGGACTTCTGGAAACTCTGGAAACACCATATATTTT
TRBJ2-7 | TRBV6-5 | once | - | CASRSTGQAYEQYF | TGTGCCAGCAGATCAACAGGCCAGGCGTACGAGCAGTACTTC
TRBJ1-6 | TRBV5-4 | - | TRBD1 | CASSLGGQAPNSPLHF | TGTGCCAGCAGCTTGGGGGGACAGGCACCAAATTCACCCCTCCACTTT
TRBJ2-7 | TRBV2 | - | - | CASTALTYEQYF | TGTGCCAGCACCGCTCTAACCTACGAGCAGTACTTC
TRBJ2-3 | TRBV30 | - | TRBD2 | CAWSWAGGTDTQYF | TGTGCCTGGAGCTGGGCGGGGGGAACAGATACGCAGTATTTT
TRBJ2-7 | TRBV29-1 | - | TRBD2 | CSVEEKRDAFYEQYF | TGCAGCGTTGAGGAAAAGCGGGATGCGTTTTACGAGCAGTACTTC
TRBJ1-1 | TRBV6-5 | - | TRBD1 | CASSYRQGGGTGEAFF | TGTGCCAGCAGTTACAGACAGGGAGGGGGGACAGGTGAAGCTTTCTTT
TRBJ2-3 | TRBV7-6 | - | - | CASSLGRGTDTQYF | TGTGCCAGCAGCTTAGGCAGGGGCACAGATACGCAGTATTTT
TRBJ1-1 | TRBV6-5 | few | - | CASRLGTALNTEAFF | TGTGCCAGCAGGCTTGGGACTGCTTTGAACACTGAAGCTTTCTTT
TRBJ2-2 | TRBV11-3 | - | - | CASSLLVTTGELFF | TGTGCCAGCAGCCTATTAGTCACCACCGGGGAGCTGTTTTTT
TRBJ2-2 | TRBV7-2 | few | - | CASSLGGNTGELFF | TGTGCCAGCAGCTTAGGCGGGAACACCGGGGAGCTGTTTTTT
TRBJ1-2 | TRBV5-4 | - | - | CASTRGRDGYTF | TGTGCCAGCACCCGAGGGAGGGATGGCTACACCTTC
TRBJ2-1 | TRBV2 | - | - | CASSEAGGARYNEQFF | TGTGCCAGCAGTGAAGCGGGGGGGGCGAGATACAATGAGCAGTTCTTC
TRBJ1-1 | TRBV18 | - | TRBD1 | CASSYTGDTEAFF | TGTGCCAGCTCTTACACAGGGGACACTGAAGCTTTCTTT
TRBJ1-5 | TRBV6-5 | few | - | CASSYSRLDQPQHF | TGTGCCAGCAGTTACTCCCGGTTGGATCAGCCCCAGCATTTT
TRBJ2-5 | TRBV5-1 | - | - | CASSLGGSSFKETQYF | TGCGCCAGCAGCTTGGGCGGATCCTCGTTTAAAGAGACCCAGTACTTC
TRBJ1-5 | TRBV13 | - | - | CASSYSQGLSNQPQHF | TGTGCCAGCAGCTACAGCCAGGGGCTGAGCAATCAGCCCCAGCATTTT
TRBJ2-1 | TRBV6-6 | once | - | CASSYVGGRNEQFF | TGTGCCAGCAGTTACGTCGGGGGGCGTAATGAGCAGTTCTTC
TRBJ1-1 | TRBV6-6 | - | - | CASSYAGHTEAFF | TGTGCCAGCAGTTATGCTGGGCACACTGAAGCTTTCTTT